This T cell receptor (beta chain) appears in the sequencing data of a study of blood T cell repertoires in COVID-19. Study background: Whether acute or convalescent, the COVID-19 samples came from the United States, Italy and Spain.

Methods used by the authors: Researchers report that nucleated cell counts were estimated from reference gene primer amplification. Profiled with immunoSEQ multiplex PCR; TCRdb holds only in-frame clones, not every one. The V and J calls and clone size were taken over from that table, and D and trimming were inferred from the DNA. The sample consists of 150,000 to 200,000 clones, roughly 77% of them appearing once. Trimming took 3 bases from V and 5 from J; bases not matched to a gene: 4. CDR1 and CDR2 (germline): SQVTM, ANQGSEA. The CDR3 extends over 12 amino acids. The chain couples TRBV29-1 to TRBJ2-7; TRBD1 matches at 7 bases. Sequencing was performed on peripheral blood. This TCR came from a human donor in a cohort sampled during active COVID-19. CDR3: CSVDTGVDEQYF. Written as DNA, the CDR3 is TGCAGCGTTGATACAGGGGTCGACGAGCAGTACTTC.